The 19 T cell receptor beta chains given below trace back to one sample, sequenced in a study of response to subunit inactivated influenza vaccine. Each CDR3 protein is one row after TCRdb ran MiXCR on the RT-PCR reads. The sample lists some 640,000 distinct CDR3 sequences; more than 11% were seen once. The sample in question was PBMCs from blood, obtained less than 15 days before vaccination. These receptors all stem from a man over 45 who received an inactivated influenza vaccine.

This clonotype has only a few counts. This chain connects TRBV6-5 to TRBJ2-7; 8 bases are a match to TRBD2. CDR1 and CDR2 (germline): MNHEY, SVGAGI. V shed 4 bases, J shed 7 bases, and the junction held 12 bases outside the gene matches. The CDR3 consists of 15 residues. Here the CDR3 reads CASSSGLASPREQYF. The CDR3 nucleotides read TGTGCCAGCAGTTCAGGACTAGCCTCTCCCCGAGAGCAGTACTTC.

This clonotype appeared many times. The chain recombines TRBV27 with TRBJ2-2, with a weak D call TRBD1 (6 bases). This CDR3 region has 15 residues. CDR1 is MNHEY, CDR2 SMNVEV, per germline (reference sequence). V shed 0 bases and J shed 1 base, with 6 bases lying between them. CDR3 sequence: CASSLSTGNTGELFF. For the CDR3, the DNA is TGTGCCAGCAGTTTATCGACAGGGAACACCGGGGAGCTGTTTTTT.

The chain combines TRBV20-1 with TRBJ1-1; possible D gene TRBD1, 6 bases. The germline gives CDR1 DFQATT, CDR2 SNEGSKA (reference sequence). This CDR3 comprises 14 residues. V was trimmed by 5 bases and J by 2 bases, leaving 15 bases between them. In DNA form, the CDR3 reads TGCAGTGCTCTCCGGGCCAGGGGCAACACTGAAGCTTTCTTT. It specifies CSALRARGNTEAFF.

This clonotype was picked up a small number of times. This CDR3 is CASSLLGQGNTGELFF. The CDR3, as DNA: TGTGCCAGCAGCTTACTGGGACAGGGTAACACCGGGGAGCTGTTTTTT. The rearrangement links TRBV7-6 to TRBJ2-2; TRBD1 matches at 9 bases. The germline V gene has CDR1 SGHVS and CDR2 FNYEAQ. The ends lost 2 bases at V and 2 bases at J; junction bases unmatched: 3. The CDR3 has 16 amino acids.

This clonotype has only a few counts. The chain carries TRBV2 and TRBJ1-5; the D gene is possibly TRBD1 (5 bases). Germline loops: CDR1 SNHLY, CDR2 FYNNEI. V was clipped by 2 bases and J by 3 bases, with 11 bases between them. This CDR3 is built from 15 residues. CDR3 in amino acids: CASSESRTPNQPQHF. In DNA form, the CDR3 reads TGTGCCAGCAGTGAATCGCGGACACCCAATCAGCCCCAGCATTTT.

The chain employs TRBV5-1 and TRBJ2-1; D is possibly TRBD2 (7 bases). Per the germline V gene, CDR1 is SGHRS and CDR2 is YFSETQ. V was trimmed by 7 bases and J by 9 bases, leaving 20 bases between them. The CDR3 length is 14 residues. The CDR3 protein is CASAGGGSIIEQFF. The CDR3 DNA reads TGCGCCAGCGCTGGGGGCGGGAGTATTATTGAGCAGTTCTTC.

This clonotype occurred many times. V usage is TRBV7-9 and J usage is TRBJ1-1; D is possibly TRBD1 (5 bases). The ends were cut back, 0 bases at V and 5 bases at J, with 7 bases in the middle. The CDR3 loop spans 13 amino acids. The germline gives CDR1 SEHNR, CDR2 FQNEAQ (reference sequence). This CDR3 is CASSLAEGTEAFF. CDR3 bases: TGTGCCAGCAGCTTAGCTGAGGGGACTGAAGCTTTCTTT.

Only a few counts were recorded for this clonotype. This chain links TRBV11-2 with TRBJ2-6; 8 nucleotides align to TRBD2. CDR3 length: 20 residues. With 2 bases clipped from V and 0 bases from J, the junction kept 12 bases outside the gene matches. Germline V CDR1 and CDR2: SGHAT, FQNNGV. The CDR3, as DNA: TGTGCCAGCAGCTTACCCGGGACTAGGGTCCCGATCTCTGGGGCCAACGTCCTGACTTTC. The encoded protein is CASSLPGTRVPISGANVLTF.

This clonotype came up once. Written as DNA, the CDR3 is TGCGCCAGCAGCCCGACGACAGGGTCTGGGGCCAACGTCCTGACTTTC. Protein: CASSPTTGSGANVLTF. This chain joins TRBV5-1 and TRBJ2-6; 7 bases line up with TRBD1. V gave up 4 bases and J gave up 1 base; unmatched junction bases: 5. Germline CDR1 is SGHRS and CDR2 is YFSETQ. The CDR3 has 16 residues.

This clonotype has ten or more counts. This chain joins TRBV5-1 and TRBJ1-2; D perhaps matches TRBD1 (5 bases). V lost 0 bases, J lost 3 bases, and 12 bases lay in between. The CDR3 extends over 15 amino acids. CDR1 SGHRS and CDR2 YFSETQ come from the germline V gene. CDR3 bases: TGCGCCAGCAGCTTGGCCCCAGGGAATGACTATGGCTACACCTTC. This gives the protein CASSLAPGNDYGYTF.

This clonotype was found a few times. This chain uses TRBV3-1 with TRBJ2-1, with no clear D. With 4 bases removed from V and 9 bases from J, the gap between germline ends came to 16 bases. The CDR3 sequence is 14 residues long. Germline V gene lookup returns CDR1 LGHDT and CDR2 YNNKEL (reference sequence). DNA of the CDR3: TGTGCCAGCAGCCCCTACCAACGTCGGGTTGAGCAGTTCTTC. This codes for CASSPYQRRVEQFF.

This clonotype has just a few counts. The chain joins TRBV20-1 to TRBJ1-5, with TRBD1 matching 8 bases. The length of the CDR3 is 17 residues. Germline CDR1 and CDR2: DFQATT and SNEGSKA (reference sequence). Trimming took 7 bases from V and 0 from J; bases not matched to a gene: 14. CDR3 region: CSVPGQARFYSNQPQHF. Here the CDR3 DNA reads TGCAGTGTCCCGGGACAGGCGAGATTTTATAGCAATCAGCCCCAGCATTTT.

A few counts support this clonotype. The chain carries TRBV5-1 and TRBJ2-7; no reliable D call. The CDR3 length is 16 residues. Germline V gene sequence: CDR1 SGHRS, CDR2 YFSETQ. Deletions cut 2 bases from V and 4 bases from J, with 19 bases between. The CDR3 reads CASSLSYPPSQYEQYF. In DNA form, the CDR3 reads TGCGCCAGCAGCTTAAGCTACCCCCCAAGTCAGTACGAGCAGTACTTC. Using reference TRBV5-1 and TRBJ2-7 for the parts outside the CDR3, the full variable domain is KAGVTQTPRYLIKTRGQQVTLSCSPISGHRSVSWYQQTPGQGLQFLFEYFSETQRNKGNFPGRFSGRQFSNSRSEMNVSTLELGDSALYLCASSLSYPPSQYEQYFGPGTRLTVT.

This rearrangement joins TRBV27 to TRBJ1-2; TRBD1 matches at 9 bases. Trimming took 9 bases from V and 6 from J; bases not matched to a gene: 8. The V gene's germline CDR1 is MNHEY and CDR2 SMNVEV (reference sequence). There are 13 residues in the CDR3. DNA for the CDR3: TGTGCCAGTTCCGGGACAGGGATTCATGGCTACACCTTC. Translating gives CASSGTGIHGYTF.

The rearrangement uses TRBV28 and TRBJ1-5; 10 nucleotides align to TRBD1. The CDR3 loop spans 17 amino acids. The V segment lost 4 bases and the J segment 7 bases; nucleotides outside the gene matches: 13. Looked up from germline, CDR1 is MDHEN and CDR2 is SYDVKM. The CDR3 nucleotides read TGTGCCAGCAGTTCCTTCCGGGACAGGGGATCGGGGCAGCCCCAGCATTTT. This sequence encodes CASSSFRDRGSGQPQHF.

V is TRBV5-1 and J is TRBJ2-5, with TRBD2 matching over 10 bases. V dropped 5 bases and J dropped 0; count of bases not matched to a gene: 4. CDR3 length: 15 residues. CDR1 SGHRS and CDR2 YFSETQ come from the germline V gene. As DNA, the CDR3 is TGCGCCAGCAGGGGACTAGCGTCAGACCAAGAGACCCAGTACTTC. Its protein is CASRGLASDQETQYF.

This clonotype has a handful of counts. The chain combines TRBV18 with TRBJ2-5; a possible D gene is TRBD2 (6 bases). The CDR3 sequence is 14 residues long. V lost 6 bases, J lost 4 bases, and 15 bases lay in between. Germline CDR1 KGHSH, CDR2 LQKENI. The CDR3 nucleotides read TGTGCCAGCTCCGGCTCGACCGGGAGAGAGACCCAGTACTTC. This gives the protein CASSGSTGRETQYF.

This clonotype turned up a few times. The chain couples TRBV6-5 to TRBJ1-6; tentatively, D is TRBD1 (6 bases). Germline lookup yields CDR1 MNHEY and CDR2 SVGAGI. Trimming took off 4 bases at V and 5 bases at J, with 24 bases between the two ends. The CDR3 loop spans 19 amino acids. The CDR3 DNA reads TGTGCCAGCAGTTCGCACGAGCTCCGGGGGCAGGGAGATAATTCACCCCTCCACTTT. Amino acids: CASSSHELRGQGDNSPLHF.

The V and J genes are TRBV20-1 and TRBJ2-1, with D uncertain. V was cut by 1 base and J by 4 bases, with 8 bases left in between. This CDR3 is 13 amino acids long. Germline assignment: CDR1 DFQATT and CDR2 SNEGSKA (reference sequence). CDR3 nucleotides: TGCAGTGCTAGAGGTCTGGGGTACAATGAGCAGTTCTTC. Encoded protein: CSARGLGYNEQFF.